Below are 3 T cell receptor beta chains sequenced from a single sample in a study of blood T cell repertoires in COVID-19. Assay used: immunoSEQ multiplex PCR; TCRdb lists only in-frame clones, some missing. The top ten clones hold more than 20% of a sample with 25,000 to 30,000 clones, less than 90% of them seen once. Specimen: peripheral blood. The receptors originated from a human donor in a cohort sampled during active COVID-19.

The chain links TRBV6-6 to TRBJ1-5; D is undetermined. The ends were cut back, 0 bases at V and 7 bases at J, with 10 bases in the middle. Per germline, CDR1 MNHNY and CDR2 SVGAGI (reference sequence). The CDR3 extends over 14 amino acids. CDR3 protein: CASSYSRIGQPQHF. The CDR3 nucleotides read TGTGCCAGCAGTTACTCGAGGATCGGGCAGCCCCAGCATTTT.

V and J are TRBV19 and TRBJ2-2; D not resolved. V dropped 5 bases and J dropped 4 bases, with 2 bases sitting between them. The V gene's germline CDR1 is LNHDA and CDR2 SQIVND (reference sequence). The CDR3 consists of 11 residues. As DNA, the CDR3 is TGTGCCAGTAGTCTCACCGGGGAGCTGTTTTTT. This sequence encodes CASSLTGELFF.

The chain recombines TRBV6-2 or TRBV6-3 with TRBJ1-1; no firm D call. The V and J ends lost 6 bases and 0 bases respectively, with 11 bases between them. The CDR3 contains 14 residues. CDR1 MNHEY and CDR2 SVGEGT come from the germline V gene. CDR3 protein: CASRPRRLNTEAFF. For the CDR3, the DNA is TGTGCCAGCAGGCCTAGGAGGTTGAACACTGAAGCTTTCTTT.